What follows is one T cell receptor beta chain and its context. The data derive from a study of beta chain features in type 1 diabetes. All of the isolated RNA was reverse transcribed, so expressed TCRB transcripts were sequenced. Clones were read by immunoSEQ multiplex PCR, and TCRdb kept only the in-frame ones, dropping some. The sample yields about 250,000 clones, 13% to 15% seen once. Germline CDR1 is MNHEY and CDR2 is SVGAGI. The V segment lost 5 bases and the J segment 1 base; nucleotides outside the gene matches: 3. This CDR3 has 15 residues. Sequenced sample: naive CD4+ T cells from blood. The chain combines TRBV6-5 with TRBJ2-2; 8 nucleotides match TRBD2. The sequence was obtained from a middle-aged woman in good health. The CDR3 loop is CASSSGGGNTGELFF. The DNA for the CDR3 is TGTGCCAGCAGTAGCGGGGGAGGGAACACCGGGGAGCTGTTTTTT.